The 3 T cell receptor beta chains below were found in one sample sequenced in a study of human T cells and chemical hapten exposure. Time point given: patch test 3, about 24 weeks after DPC sensitization. Treatment: therapeutic diphenylcyclopropenone sensitization with weekly scalp DPC. TCRdb used MiXCR to reprocess the RACE reads, holding one entry per CDR3 protein. This table holds under 200,000 distinct CDR3 sequences, 28% found once. The source material was whole blood, sampled in connection with sensitization to the hapten diphenylcyclopropenone (DPC). All receptors derive from a woman younger than 30 with alopecia areata. Some clones in this sample may be carry-over from other donors' samples.

This clonotype appeared a few times. This chain links TRBV29-1 with TRBJ1-5, with 7 bases lining up with TRBD1. Germline V gives CDR1 SQVTM, CDR2 ANQGSEA. CDR3 length: 13 residues. Trimming cost V 5 bases and J 5 bases; bases outside gene matches: 6. CDR3 DNA: TGCAGCGTTTTGACAGGGTGGTATCAGCCCCAGCATTTT. Its protein is CSVLTGWYQPQHF.

This clonotype was recorded a few times. V is TRBV7-2 and J is TRBJ2-1; TRBD1 agrees at 9 bases. Looked up from germline, CDR1 is SGHTA and CDR2 is FQGNSA. This CDR3 is built from 19 residues. The V segment lost 3 bases and the J segment 1 base; nucleotides outside the gene matches: 13. The CDR3 here is CASSFGTQGATRSYNEQFF. CDR3 nucleotides: TGTGCCAGCAGCTTCGGAACACAGGGGGCTACGCGATCCTACAATGAGCAGTTCTTC.

Ten or more counts support this clonotype. The chain employs TRBV20-1 and TRBJ1-4; D gene uncertain. This CDR3 spans 14 amino acids. V was trimmed by 5 bases and J by 4 bases, leaving 14 bases between them. The V gene's germline CDR1 is DFQATT and CDR2 SNEGSKA (reference sequence). CDR3 amino acids: CSAPKAPFNEKLFF. CDR3 in DNA: TGCAGTGCTCCGAAGGCCCCGTTTAATGAAAAACTGTTTTTT.